The sequence of this TCR beta chain was determined in a study of shared clonotypes between healthy human individuals. Looking at the study overall: Three CD4 naive, three CD4 memory, two CD8 naive and one CD8 memory plate were used per donor.

Terminally differentiated effector memory CD45RA+ cells were excluded by CCR7 positive selection of CD45RO-negative cells. Assay execution proceeded at the deep level. The protocol was immunoSEQ multiplex PCR, while the TCRdb copy is restricted to in-frame clones and leaves out a portion. The repertoire holds hundreds of thousands of clones, with approximately 92% as singletons. V shed 6 bases, J shed 3 bases, and the junction held 2 bases outside the gene matches. Germline V gene lookup returns CDR1 SNHLY and CDR2 FYNNEI. This CDR3 contains 13 residues. This TCR was sampled from a man aged 25-45 years in good health. The rearrangement joins TRBV2 to TRBJ1-5; 7 bases agree with TRBD1. The sample was naive CD8+ T cells sorted from blood. The CDR3 sequence: CASRGQSNQPQHF. The CDR3 nucleotides read TGTGCCAGCAGGGGACAGTCCAATCAGCCCCAGCATTTT.